Below are 27 T cell receptor beta chains sequenced from a single sample in a study of blood T cell repertoires in COVID-19. The data were produced by immunoSEQ multiplex PCR, yet TCRdb's version contains in-frame clones alone and is incomplete. Of some 200,000 clones in the sample, 84% were seen once. Material: peripheral blood. Receptors originate from a woman in her sixties who had recovered from COVID-19.

The chain is built from TRBV3-1 (or the pseudogene TRBV3-2) and TRBJ1-5; the D is unclear. CDR1 and CDR2 from the germline V gene are LGHDT and YNNKEL (reference sequence). CDR3 length: 15 residues. Trimming pared 1 base from V and 6 bases from J, leaving 13 bases between. The CDR3 here is CASSQGSGIAQPQHF. CDR3 DNA: TGTGCCAGCAGCCAAGGGTCGGGAATAGCTCAGCCCCAGCATTTT.

The rearrangement uses TRBV19 and TRBJ2-1; no clear D gene. The germline V and J ends were trimmed by 1 base and 0 bases, with 7 bases remaining between them. The germline V gene has CDR1 LNHDA and CDR2 SQIVND (reference sequence). The CDR3 has 15 amino acids. Written as DNA, the CDR3 is TGTGCCAGTAGTATAGGCACCTACTCCTACAATGAGCAGTTCTTC. Protein product: CASSIGTYSYNEQFF. The complete variable domain, with remaining parts taken from reference TRBV19 and TRBJ2-1, reads DGGITQSPKYLFRKEGQNVTLSCEQNLNHDAMYWYRQDPGQGLRLIYYSQIVNDFQKGDIAEGYSVSREKKESFPLTVTSAQKNPTAFYLCASSIGTYSYNEQFFGPGTRLTVL.

The chain uses TRBV9 and TRBJ2-7; 12 nucleotides line up with TRBD1. Germline lookup yields CDR1 SGDLS and CDR2 YYNGEE. Losses at the gene ends were 0 bases for V and 6 bases for J; bases not matched to a gene: 4. The CDR3 is made up of 15 amino acids. This chain's CDR3 is CASSVASGQGAEQYF. CDR3 nucleotides: TGTGCCAGCAGCGTAGCTTCGGGACAGGGGGCCGAGCAGTACTTC.

The chain links TRBV12-5 to TRBJ2-5; 12 nucleotides agree with TRBD2. The CDR3 has 16 residues. Germline CDR1 is LGHNT and CDR2 is FRNRAP. V dropped 2 bases and J dropped 2; count of bases not matched to a gene: 3. In DNA, the CDR3 is TGTGCTAGTGGTTTGCGTGGACTAGCGGGGCAAGAGACCCAGTACTTC. Its protein product is CASGLRGLAGQETQYF.

This clone has just a few counts. The V call is TRBV7-9, the J call TRBJ2-5; TRBD2 might be the D (6 bases). This CDR3 contains 14 residues. Germline CDR1 reads SEHNR; CDR2 reads FQNEAQ (reference sequence). V shed 6 bases and J shed 7 bases, with 18 bases lying between them. CDR3 nucleotide sequence: TGTGCCAGCAGTCTTACTAGCTCCACCAGGACCCAGTACTTC. It codes for CASSLTSSTRTQYF.

V is TRBV5-1 and J is TRBJ2-7; 12 bases are a match to TRBD2. The CDR3 is 15 amino acids. CDR1 and CDR2 (germline): SGHRS, YFSETQ. The V and J ends lost 4 bases and 2 bases, in that order; junction bases with no gene match: 4. The CDR3 coding sequence is TGCGCCAGCAGCCCGAGACTAGCGGGGGCCTACGAGCAGTACTTC. Amino acids: CASSPRLAGAYEQYF.

The J gene is TRBJ1-5, the V gene TRBV4-1; 7 bases line up with TRBD1. V lost 1 base, J lost 4 bases, and 4 bases stayed unmatched. The CDR3 has 15 amino acids. Looked up from germline, CDR1 is MGHRA and CDR2 is YSYEKL. In DNA, the CDR3 is TGCGCCAGCAGCCAAGTGGGGGACAGTAATCAGCCCCAGCATTTT. The encoded protein is CASSQVGDSNQPQHF.

The V call is TRBV10-3, the J call TRBJ2-3, with 9 nucleotides matching TRBD2. The CDR3 extends over 15 amino acids. Germline CDR1 is ENHRY and CDR2 is SYGVKD. V gave up 6 bases and J gave up 2 bases; unmatched junction bases: 6. The CDR3 region is CAISPGLAPTDTQYF. CDR3 bases: TGTGCCATCAGCCCGGGACTAGCCCCCACAGATACGCAGTATTTT.

The V and J genes are TRBV5-8 and TRBJ2-7; 9 bases line up with TRBD1. This CDR3 is built from 14 residues. Looked up from germline, CDR1 is SGHTS and CDR2 is YDEGEE. Unmatched junction bases numbered 4, after V lost 4 bases and J lost 2 bases. The CDR3 is CASSPRQGAYEQYF. The CDR3 bases are TGTGCCAGCAGCCCGAGACAGGGGGCCTACGAGCAGTACTTC.

This chain uses TRBV10-3 with TRBJ2-5; 11 nucleotides align to TRBD2. This CDR3 is 15 amino acids long. Germline trimming cut 11 bases from V and 2 bases from J; bases unmatched to any gene: 10. Looked up from germline, CDR1 is ENHRY and CDR2 is SYGVKD. Written as DNA, the CDR3 is TGTGCCTCCCGGAAGGCTAGCGGGGGGCAAGAGACCCAGTACTTC. Its protein product is CASRKASGGQETQYF.

The V and J genes are TRBV7-2 and TRBJ2-7; no firm D call. The CDR3 consists of 12 residues. CDR1 and CDR2 (germline): SGHTA, FQGNSA. The V and J ends lost 5 bases and 5 bases respectively, with 10 bases between them. The CDR3: CASSPQVDEQYF. The DNA for the CDR3 is TGTGCCAGCAGCCCCCAGGTGGACGAGCAGTACTTC.

V gene TRBV6-5 combines with J gene TRBJ1-2, with 8 positions matching TRBD1. This CDR3 is built from 12 residues. Trimming cost V 5 bases and J 7 bases; bases outside gene matches: 3. Germline V gene data show CDR1 as MNHEY and CDR2 as SVGAGI. The DNA of the CDR3 is TGTGCCAGCAGTCGCGACAGGGGTGGCTACACCTTC. It encodes CASSRDRGGYTF.

CDR3 bases: TGTGCCAGCTCATTTAGCGGGGGGGCCTCCTACGAGCAGTACTTC. Translated, it gives CASSFSGGASYEQYF. The chain uses TRBV18 and TRBJ2-7; 11 nucleotides line up with TRBD2. Unmatched junction bases numbered 3, after V lost 5 bases and J lost 0 bases. CDR3 length: 15 amino acids. Germline CDR1 reads KGHSH; CDR2 reads LQKENI.

The chain joins TRBV5-1 to TRBJ2-3; D may be TRBD2 (5 bases). Germline V CDR1 and CDR2: SGHRS, YFSETQ. Trimming stripped 6 bases from V and 7 bases from J, with 15 bases between. This CDR3 has 13 residues. CDR3 protein: CASNLGETNTQYF. DNA for the CDR3: TGCGCCAGCAACCTTGGGGAGACGAATACGCAGTATTTT.

This clone was found once. The chain couples TRBV30 to TRBJ1-1; D unclear. The CDR3 is 12 residues long. Germline V gene sequence: CDR1 GTSNPN, CDR2 SVGIG (reference sequence). V lost 5 bases and J lost 0, with 7 bases in between. The CDR3 reads CAWVEMNTEAFF. CDR3 DNA: TGTGCCTGGGTCGAGATGAACACTGAAGCTTTCTTT.

CDR3 in DNA: TGTGCCAGCAGCTCGACAGGGGTCTTTTTGTTAGTCGAGCAGTACTTC. Amino acids: CASSSTGVFLLVEQYF. V is TRBV11-3 and J is TRBJ2-7; 8 nucleotides align to TRBD1. Germline V lookup: CDR1 SGHNT, CDR2 YENEEA. The length of the CDR3 is 16 residues. J gave up 6 bases and V 4 bases, and 14 bases lay outside the gene matches.

The chain joins TRBV9 to TRBJ2-3; TRBD1 aligns across 7 bases. CDR1 is SGDLS, CDR2 YYNGEE, per germline. The CDR3 length is 15 residues. The V gene end was trimmed by 0 bases and the J gene end by 4 bases; junction bases not matched to a gene: 5. CDR3: CASSVVTGSADTQYF. CDR3 nucleotide sequence: TGTGCCAGCAGCGTAGTGACAGGGTCAGCAGATACGCAGTATTTT. Full variable domain (outside the CDR3, taken from reference TRBV9 and TRBJ2-3): DSGVTQTPKHLITATGQRVTLRCSPRSGDLSVYWYQQSLDQGLQFLIQYYNGEERAKGNILERFSAQQFPDLHSELNLSSLELGDSALYFCASSVVTGSADTQYFGPGTRLTVL.

This rearrangement joins TRBV19 to TRBJ2-5, with 13 bases lining up with TRBD2. Germline-derived CDR1 and CDR2 are LNHDA and SQIVND (reference sequence). Trimming at V came to 1 base and at J to 4 bases, leaving 3 bases not matched to a gene. The CDR3 loop spans 16 amino acids. The CDR3 sequence: CASSIGLAGGGETQYF. The CDR3 nucleotides are TGTGCCAGTAGTATAGGACTAGCGGGGGGCGGAGAGACCCAGTACTTC.

Only one count was recorded for this clone. The J gene is TRBJ1-1, the V gene TRBV19; tentatively, D is TRBD1 (5 bases). V lost 5 bases to trimming and J lost 6 bases, with 13 bases between them. This CDR3 is built from 13 residues. Germline V lookup: CDR1 LNHDA, CDR2 SQIVND (reference sequence). CDR3 nucleotide sequence: TGTGCCAGTAGTCTCCGACAGACGCCTGAAGCTTTCTTT. Its translation: CASSLRQTPEAFF.

The chain links TRBV7-2 to TRBJ2-3; 11 nucleotides match TRBD2. After removal of 5 bases from V and 1 base from J, the junction contained 8 bases not matched to a gene. Germline CDR1 SGHTA, CDR2 FQGNSA. This CDR3 spans 17 amino acids. CDR3 protein: CASSPTPTSGGTDTQYF. The CDR3 DNA sequence: TGTGCCAGCAGCCCCACCCCGACTAGCGGGGGCACAGATACGCAGTATTTT.

This chain connects TRBV5-4 to TRBJ2-1; 9 bases line up with TRBD1. This CDR3 is built from 16 residues. After removal of 2 bases from V and 2 bases from J, the junction contained 5 bases not matched to a gene. CDR1 and CDR2 (germline): SGHNT, YYREEE (reference sequence). The chain's CDR3 is CASSLRDRDPYNEQFF. CDR3 in DNA: TGTGCCAGCAGCTTAAGGGACAGGGACCCCTACAATGAGCAGTTCTTC.

The chain employs TRBV29-1 and TRBJ2-1, with 8 bases fitting TRBD2. In germline, CDR1 is SQVTM, CDR2 ANQGSEA. The V and J ends lost 7 bases and 7 bases, in that order; junction bases with no gene match: 15. This CDR3 spans 15 amino acids. CDR3 bases: TGCAGCGCTGGCGGAGAGCGGGGGAGGCTGAATGAGCAGTTCTTC. Amino acid sequence: CSAGGERGRLNEQFF.

The rearrangement uses TRBV7-9 and TRBJ2-7, with 7 bases that match TRBD1. Germline CDR1 and CDR2: SEHNR and FQNEAQ (reference sequence). CDR3 length: 16 residues. Germline trimming cut 5 bases from V and 3 bases from J; bases unmatched to any gene: 13. The DNA of the CDR3 is TGTGCCAGCAGCCGATCCGGTGGGTGGGACAGCTACGAGCAGTACTTC. Protein: CASSRSGGWDSYEQYF.

The V gene is TRBV3-1 (or the pseudogene TRBV3-2), the J gene TRBJ2-3; 11 nucleotides align to TRBD2. From germline, CDR1 is LGHDT and CDR2 YNNKEL (reference sequence). CDR3 length: 17 amino acids. Trimming cost V 0 bases and J 2 bases; bases outside gene matches: 4. CDR3 DNA: TGTGCCAGCAGCCAAGATCTAGCGGGGGGCTCCACAGATACGCAGTATTTT. Encoded protein: CASSQDLAGGSTDTQYF.

The J gene is TRBJ1-4, the V gene TRBV6-5; D not certain. CDR1 is MNHEY, CDR2 SVGAGI, per germline. The V end lost 6 bases, the J end lost 7 bases, and 12 bases lay between the germline ends. The CDR3 is 13 residues long. In DNA, the CDR3 is TGTGCCAGCAGCGCAGGTTTAGGTGAAAAACTGTTTTTT. This sequence encodes CASSAGLGEKLFF.

The chain recombines TRBV10-2 with TRBJ1-1; 7 bases match TRBD1. With 6 bases clipped from V and 7 bases from J, the junction kept 8 bases outside the gene matches. Looked up from germline, CDR1 is WSHSY and CDR2 is SAAADI. This CDR3 is built from 13 residues. Here the CDR3 reads CASRRGQWDEAFF. The CDR3 bases are TGCGCCAGCAGAAGGGGGCAGTGGGATGAAGCTTTCTTT.

The gene calls are TRBV4-2 and TRBJ2-7; D might be TRBD1 (5 bases). The CDR3 has 13 residues. Trimming shortened V by 3 bases and J by 6 bases, and 12 bases separated the two germline ends. The germline V gene encodes CDR1 LGHNA and CDR2 YNFKEQ. The CDR3 is CASSHQDRSEQYF. The CDR3 coding sequence is TGTGCCAGCAGCCACCAAGACAGAAGCGAGCAGTACTTC.